One and the same sample provided the 29 T cell receptor beta chains below, sequenced in a study of T cells in Graves' hyperthyroidism and ophthalmopathy. What was amplified from RNA transcripts were TCR beta CDR3 regions. The primer set for the first-round RT-PCR of the TCR CDR3 was HTBI. TCRdb reprocessed the multiplex PCR reads with MiXCR, giving one entry per CDR3 protein. The sample holds some 500,000 distinct CDR3 sequences, 24% seen once. The sequencing sample was made of blood. These receptors came from a woman younger than 45 with Graves' ophthalmopathy.

Concerning this clonotype: This likely comes from a read error, as the CDR3 has no conserved phenylalanine or tryptophan at its end. The chain employs TRBV13 and TRBJ2-2; D gene ambiguous. The CDR3 spans 12 residues. The germline CDR1 and CDR2 sequences are PRHDT and FYEKMQ (reference sequence). V was clipped by 3 bases and J by 7 bases, with 6 bases between them. The CDR3 sequence is CASSFPNGELFV. The CDR3, as DNA: TGTGCCAGCAGCTTCCCGAACGGGGAGCTGTTTGTT.

This clonotype was recorded many times. The V gene is TRBV20-1, the J gene TRBJ2-2, with 8 nucleotides matching TRBD1. The V gene end was trimmed by 1 base and the J gene end by 5 bases; junction bases not matched to a gene: 3. CDR3 length: 14 residues. Germline V gene data show CDR1 as DFQATT and CDR2 as SNEGSKA (reference sequence). The CDR3 loop is CSARADRGTGELFF. CDR3 DNA: TGCAGTGCTAGAGCCGACAGGGGTACCGGGGAGCTGTTTTTT.

This clonotype has a count of ten or more. The V and J genes are TRBV11-1 and TRBJ2-7, with 12 bases lining up with TRBD1. The germline V gene has CDR1 SGHAT and CDR2 FQDESV (reference sequence). The CDR3 sequence is 16 residues long. Trimming cost V 5 bases and J 3 bases; bases outside gene matches: 8. CDR3 DNA: TGTGCCAGCAGCGTTTACCGGGACAGGGGGCACTACGAGCAGTACTTC. Protein: CASSVYRDRGHYEQYF.

Ten or more counts support this clonotype. The V call is TRBV11-1, the J call TRBJ2-6; no firm D call. The CDR3 is made up of 14 amino acids. V gave up 8 bases and J gave up 2 bases, with 10 bases separating them. The germline gives CDR1 SGHAT, CDR2 FQDESV (reference sequence). Here the CDR3 reads CASRTRPGANVLTF. CDR3 bases: TGTGCCAGCCGTACCCGCCCTGGGGCCAACGTCCTGACTTTC.

The V and J genes are TRBV5-1 and TRBJ2-5; 10 bases agree with TRBD2. The V segment lost 4 bases and the J segment 1 base; nucleotides outside the gene matches: 7. The CDR3 covers 16 residues. Germline lookup yields CDR1 SGHRS and CDR2 YFSETQ. CDR3 sequence reads: CASSKGLAEPQETQYF. CDR3 bases: TGCGCCAGCAGCAAAGGACTAGCGGAGCCCCAAGAGACCCAGTACTTC. Full variable domain (outside the CDR3, taken from reference TRBV5-1 and TRBJ2-5): KAGVTQTPRYLIKTRGQQVTLSCSPISGHRSVSWYQQTPGQGLQFLFEYFSETQRNKGNFPGRFSGRQFSNSRSEMNVSTLELGDSALYLCASSKGLAEPQETQYFGPGTRLLVL.

V is TRBV28 and J is TRBJ1-1; no firm D call. The germline CDR1 and CDR2 sequences are MDHEN and SYDVKM. The CDR3 runs to 15 residues. V shed 6 bases and J shed 0 bases, with 14 bases lying between them. The CDR3 region has the DNA TGTGCCAGCAGAGATAATCGAGGGATGAACACTGAAGCTTTCTTT. As protein: CASRDNRGMNTEAFF. Based on the CDR3 plus reference TRBV28 and TRBJ1-1, the full variable domain is DVKVTQSSRYLVKRTGEKVFLECVQDMDHENMFWYRQDPGLGLRLIYFSYDVKMKEKGDIPEGYSVSREKKERFSLILESASTNQTSMYLCASRDNRGMNTEAFFGQGTRLTVV.

In its sample, this clonotype was seen many times. For the CDR3, the DNA is TGTGCCAGCAGCTTAGCCGAGGAGCAGTACTTC. Translation gives CASSLAEEQYF. The chain has TRBV11-2 and TRBJ2-7; D ambiguous. Germline lookup yields CDR1 SGHAT and CDR2 FQNNGV. The CDR3 runs to 11 residues. V was pared by 1 base and J by 7 bases, with 5 bases between.

This clonotype was recorded many times. The CDR3, as DNA: TGTGCCAGCTCACCACGTGAGGGGGCCGACTATGGCTACACCTTC. Its protein is CASSPREGADYGYTF. The chain has TRBV18 and TRBJ1-2; 7 bases match TRBD1. Trimming removed 1 base from V and 3 bases from J; junction bases left unmatched: 5. The CDR3 has 15 residues. In germline, CDR1 is KGHSH, CDR2 LQKENI.

The chain has TRBV3-1 and TRBJ2-5; 8 bases are a match to TRBD2. V trimming: 1 base; J trimming: 2 bases; junction bases outside the gene matches: 3. The CDR3 totals 15 residues. Germline lookup yields CDR1 LGHDT and CDR2 YNNKEL (reference sequence). The CDR3, as DNA: TGTGCCAGCAGCCAAGCTGGCGGGGGGCAAGAGACCCAGTACTTC. This encodes CASSQAGGGQETQYF.

The chain uses TRBV29-1 and TRBJ2-7, with D unresolved. The length of the CDR3 is 12 residues. Germline CDR1 reads SQVTM; CDR2 reads ANQGSEA. Trimming removed 4 bases from V and 0 bases from J, with 7 bases in between. The CDR3 nucleotides read TGCAGCGTTGGGCAGTCCTCCTACGAGCAGTACTTC. It yields the protein CSVGQSSYEQYF.

This clonotype was recorded many times. As DNA, the CDR3 is TGCGCCAGCAGCGAGACAGGGAGGACTGAAGCTTTCTTT. Translation gives CASSETGRTEAFF. This chain joins TRBV5-1 and TRBJ1-1, with 7 bases that match TRBD1. This CDR3 has 13 residues. From germline, CDR1 is SGHRS and CDR2 YFSETQ. V shed 4 bases and J 5 bases; nucleotides not matched to a gene: 5. Variable domain in full (rest from reference TRBV5-1 and TRBJ1-1): KAGVTQTPRYLIKTRGQQVTLSCSPISGHRSVSWYQQTPGQGLQFLFEYFSETQRNKGNFPGRFSGRQFSNSRSEMNVSTLELGDSALYLCASSETGRTEAFFGQGTRLTVV.

The CDR3 is CASTQSARGNQPQHF. DNA of the CDR3: TGTGCCAGCACCCAGTCAGCAAGGGGCAATCAGCCCCAGCATTTT. The rearrangement uses TRBV2 and TRBJ1-5; no clear D gene. The V end lost 7 bases, the J end lost 2 bases, and 15 bases lay between the germline ends. Germline-derived CDR1 and CDR2 are SNHLY and FYNNEI. This CDR3 comprises 15 residues.

This clonotype was counted at least ten times. One junction end does not reproduce the germline sequence, and a read error may be involved. V gene TRBV5-1 combines with J gene TRBJ2-4; D perhaps matches TRBD1 (6 bases). CDR3 length: 14 amino acids. Germline CDR1 and CDR2: SGHRS and YFSETQ. The CDR3 loop reads CASSLQGGGNIKYF. CDR3 nucleotides: TGCGCCAGCAGCTTACAGGGTGGGGGAAACATTAAGTACTTC. Based on the CDR3 plus reference TRBV5-1 and TRBJ2-4, the full variable domain is KAGVTQTPRYLIKTRGQQVTLSCSPISGHRSVSWYQQTPGQGLQFLFEYFSETQRNKGNFPGRFSGRQFSNSRSEMNVSTLELGDSALYLCASSLQGGGNIKYFGAGTRLSVL.

As concerns this clonotype: With a much larger clone just one base away, this may be a read error. The gene calls are TRBV20-1 and TRBJ1-1; the D gene is possibly TRBD1 (6 bases). The CDR3 is 13 amino acids. The V gene's germline CDR1 is DFQATT and CDR2 SNEGSKA (reference sequence). The CDR3 loop is CSAPFPQQGEVFF. The CDR3, as DNA: TGCAGTGCTCCCTTTCCACAACAGGGAGAAGTTTTCTTT.

The chain recombines TRBV11-2 with TRBJ2-7; D call uncertain. The V end lost 2 bases, the J end lost 3 bases, and 14 bases lay between the germline ends. CDR3 length: 15 residues. From germline, CDR1 is SGHAT and CDR2 FQNNGV. CDR3 sequence (DNA): TGTGCCAGCAGCTTAACCCCTCGGTCAGGCTACGAGCAGTACTTC. Amino acids: CASSLTPRSGYEQYF.

This chain joins TRBV7-2 and TRBJ2-2, with unresolved D. Germline CDR1 reads SGHTA; CDR2 reads FQGNSA. The CDR3 has 13 residues. The V end was cut by 3 bases, the J end by 7 bases, with 9 bases between. The CDR3 region is CASSLVEYGELFF. The CDR3 nucleotides are TGTGCCAGCAGCTTGGTGGAGTACGGGGAGCTGTTTTTT. Based on the CDR3 plus reference TRBV7-2 and TRBJ2-2, the full variable domain is GAGVSQSPSNKVTEKGKDVELRCDPISGHTALYWYRQSLGQGLEFLIYFQGNSAPDKSGLPSDRFSAERTGGSVSTLTIQRTQQEDSAVYLCASSLVEYGELFFGEGSRLTVL.

The rearrangement links TRBV2 to TRBJ2-2, with 8 positions matching TRBD1. The CDR3 is made up of 18 amino acids. Unmatched junction bases numbered 12, after V lost 5 bases and J lost 1 base. Germline V gene data show CDR1 as SNHLY and CDR2 as FYNNEI. The CDR3 spells CASSLPGQASLNTGELFF. CDR3 in DNA: TGTGCCAGCAGTTTACCGGGACAGGCGTCTCTGAACACCGGGGAGCTGTTTTTT.

This clonotype was seen a single time. The V call is TRBV11-2, the J call TRBJ1-2; TRBD1 is a possible D gene (5 bases). Germline V gene lookup returns CDR1 SGHAT and CDR2 FQNNGV. The CDR3 runs to 15 residues. The V gene lost 3 bases and the J gene lost 1 base, with 12 bases spanning the gap. In DNA form, the CDR3 reads TGTGCCAGCAGCTTGTACAACGGGGGTAACTATGGCTACACCTTC. As protein: CASSLYNGGNYGYTF.

The table lists this clonotype with many counts. The chain has TRBV19 and TRBJ1-2, with unresolved D. V was cut by 6 bases and J by 4 bases, with 15 bases left in between. This CDR3 has 14 amino acids. Germline V gene data show CDR1 as LNHDA and CDR2 as SQIVND (reference sequence). The CDR3 DNA sequence: TGTGCCAGTAGGGTGGTTCGGGGTACCTATGGCTACACCTTC. Translation gives CASRVVRGTYGYTF.

The sample holds many counts of this clonotype. The rearrangement joins TRBV7-9 to TRBJ2-5; weak D call: TRBD2 (5 bases). The CDR3 has 13 residues. Trimming cost V 5 bases and J 3 bases, with 10 bases left between them. CDR1 is SEHNR, CDR2 FQNEAQ, per germline (reference sequence). The CDR3 region has the DNA TGTGCCAGCAGCCCTACTAGAGAAGAGACCCAGTACTTC. Translating gives CASSPTREETQYF. The whole variable domain, remainder taken from reference TRBV7-9 and TRBJ2-5, is DTGVSQNPRHKITKRGQNVTFRCDPISEHNRLYWYRQTLGQGPEFLTYFQNEAQLEKSRLLSDRFSAERPKGSFSTLEIQRTEQGDSAMYLCASSPTREETQYFGPGTRLLVL.

The V and J genes are TRBV4-1 and TRBJ1-3, with TRBD1 as a possible D gene (5 bases). The V gene lost 4 bases and the J gene lost 1 base, with 17 bases spanning the gap. From germline, CDR1 is MGHRA and CDR2 YSYEKL. The CDR3 extends over 17 amino acids. As DNA, the CDR3 is TGCGCCAGCAGCCCCGAGTCGTGGGGGTTATCTGGAAACACCATATATTTT. Encoded protein: CASSPESWGLSGNTIYF.

This chain uses TRBV18 with TRBJ1-1; no firm D call. The CDR3 has 16 amino acids. Trimming left V 6 bases short and J 0 bases short, with 17 bases between. The germline V gene encodes CDR1 KGHSH and CDR2 LQKENI. CDR3 coding DNA: TGTGCCAGCTCCCCGAAAGGAGGGCAGCTGAACACTGAAGCTTTCTTT. This codes for CASSPKGGQLNTEAFF. Using reference TRBV18 and TRBJ1-1 for the parts outside the CDR3, the full variable domain is NAGVMQNPRHLVRRRGQEARLRCSPMKGHSHVYWYRQLPEEGLKFMVYLQKENIIDESGMPKERFSAEFPKEGPSILRIQQVVRGDSAAYFCASSPKGGQLNTEAFFGQGTRLTVV.

This clonotype occurred a few times. The chain has TRBV5-1 and TRBJ1-1; no definite D call. Germline assignment: CDR1 SGHRS and CDR2 YFSETQ. Trimming removed 4 bases at V and 3 bases at J, with 19 bases between. The length of the CDR3 is 16 residues. CDR3 bases: TGCGCCAGCAGCAACTCTGGGCGCACAACCGACACTGAAGCTTTCTTT. The encoded protein is CASSNSGRTTDTEAFF.

J is TRBJ1-6 and V is TRBV12-5; TRBD1 is a possible D gene (6 bases). The germline CDR1 and CDR2 sequences are LGHNT and FRNRAP. The CDR3 totals 13 residues. Trimming left V 8 bases short and J 16 bases short, with 21 bases between. The CDR3 sequence: CASISSGGQQLHF. CDR3 nucleotides: TGTGCTAGTATATCCTCGGGGGGGCAGCAGCTCCACTTT.

This clonotype was seen repeatedly, ten times or more. The CDR3, as DNA: TGTGCCAGCAGTTTCCGGGACAGGGTTTCGTGGCAGTACTTC. Translation: CASSFRDRVSWQYF. V is TRBV28 and J is TRBJ2-7; 9 nucleotides match TRBD1. Germline values: CDR1 MDHEN, CDR2 SYDVKM. The CDR3 length is 14 residues. After removal of 3 bases from V and 9 bases from J, the junction contained 9 bases not matched to a gene.

This clonotype was counted ten times or more. The CDR3 protein is CASSFGGREQYF. The CDR3 nucleotides read TGCGCCAGCAGCTTCGGGGGGAGGGAGCAGTACTTC. The chain has TRBV5-1 and TRBJ2-7, with TRBD2 matching over 7 bases. Trimming removed 2 bases from V and 7 bases from J; junction bases left unmatched: 3. Per germline, CDR1 SGHRS and CDR2 YFSETQ. There are 12 residues in the CDR3.

The chain carries TRBV28 and TRBJ1-1, with no clear D. Germline V gene sequence: CDR1 MDHEN, CDR2 SYDVKM. The CDR3 covers 16 residues. The V and J ends lost 4 bases and 2 bases respectively, with 17 bases between them. This CDR3 reads CASSSTGRKINTEAFF. The CDR3 region has the DNA TGTGCCAGCAGTTCGACCGGTAGAAAGATCAACACTGAAGCTTTCTTT.

This clonotype was observed at least ten times. CDR3 protein: CASSQEPAYTEAFF. The CDR3 region has the DNA TGCGCCAGCAGCCAAGAACCAGCTTACACTGAAGCTTTCTTT. The rearrangement uses TRBV4-3 and TRBJ1-1; D remains ambiguous. Germline CDR1 is LGHNA and CDR2 is YSLEER. V gave up 0 bases and J gave up 3 bases, with 8 bases separating them. The CDR3 spans 14 residues.

The chain couples TRBV28 to TRBJ2-7, with D possibly matching TRBD2 (6 bases). The ends were cut back, 6 bases at V and 2 bases at J, with 20 bases in the middle. There are 16 residues in the CDR3. CDR1 is MDHEN, CDR2 SYDVKM, per germline. The CDR3 region is CASSPPRGTSAYEQYF. CDR3 nucleotides: TGTGCCAGCAGCCCCCCCCGGGGGACGAGCGCCTACGAGCAGTACTTC.